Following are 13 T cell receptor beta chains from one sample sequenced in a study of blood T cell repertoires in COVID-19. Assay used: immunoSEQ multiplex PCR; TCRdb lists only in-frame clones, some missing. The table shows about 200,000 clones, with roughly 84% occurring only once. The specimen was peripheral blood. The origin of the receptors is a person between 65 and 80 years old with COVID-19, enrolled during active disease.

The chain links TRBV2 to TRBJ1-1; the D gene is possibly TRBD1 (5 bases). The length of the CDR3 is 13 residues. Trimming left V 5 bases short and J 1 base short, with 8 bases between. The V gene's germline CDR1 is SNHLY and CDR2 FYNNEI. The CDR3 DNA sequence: TGTGCCAGCAGTTCAAGGGGGAACACTGAAGCTTTCTTT. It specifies CASSSRGNTEAFF.

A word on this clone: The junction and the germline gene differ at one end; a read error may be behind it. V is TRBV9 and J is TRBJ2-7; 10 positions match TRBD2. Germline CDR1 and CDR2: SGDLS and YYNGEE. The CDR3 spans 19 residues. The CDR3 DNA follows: TGTGCCCGCAGCGCGGGGGATAGCGGGGGGAATCCCCTCGGGGACGAGCAGTACTTC. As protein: CARSAGDSGGNPLGDEQYF.

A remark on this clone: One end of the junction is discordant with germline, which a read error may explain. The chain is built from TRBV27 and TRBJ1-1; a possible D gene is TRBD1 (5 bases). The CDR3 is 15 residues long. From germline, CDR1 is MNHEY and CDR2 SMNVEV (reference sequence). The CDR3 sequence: CASTLIGGMNTEAFF. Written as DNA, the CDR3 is TGTGCCAGCACTTTAATCGGGGGAATGAACACTGAAGCTTTCTTT.

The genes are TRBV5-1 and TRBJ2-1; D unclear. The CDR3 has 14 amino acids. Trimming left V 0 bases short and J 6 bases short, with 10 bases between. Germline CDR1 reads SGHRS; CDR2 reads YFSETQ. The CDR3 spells CASSLAQVGNEQFF. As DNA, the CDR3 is TGCGCCAGCAGCTTGGCCCAGGTAGGCAATGAGCAGTTCTTC.

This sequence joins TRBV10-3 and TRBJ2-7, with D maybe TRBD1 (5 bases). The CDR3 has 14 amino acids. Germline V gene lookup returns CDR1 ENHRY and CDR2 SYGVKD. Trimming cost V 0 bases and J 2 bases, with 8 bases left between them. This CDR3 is CAISESAGTYEQYF. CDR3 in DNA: TGTGCCATCAGTGAGTCGGCAGGGACCTACGAGCAGTACTTC.

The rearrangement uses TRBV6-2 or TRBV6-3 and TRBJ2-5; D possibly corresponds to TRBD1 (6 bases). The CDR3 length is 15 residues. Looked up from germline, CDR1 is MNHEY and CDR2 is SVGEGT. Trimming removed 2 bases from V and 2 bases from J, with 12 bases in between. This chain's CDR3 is CASSYHSTGQETQYF. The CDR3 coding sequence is TGTGCCAGCAGTTACCATAGTACAGGGCAAGAGACCCAGTACTTC.

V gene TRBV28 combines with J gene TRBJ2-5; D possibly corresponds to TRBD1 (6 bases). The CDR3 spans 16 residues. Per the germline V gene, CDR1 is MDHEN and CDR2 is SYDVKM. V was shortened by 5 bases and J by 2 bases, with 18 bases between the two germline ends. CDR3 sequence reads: CASSPPGGRAQETQYF. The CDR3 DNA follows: TGTGCCAGCAGTCCCCCTGGGGGCAGGGCTCAAGAGACCCAGTACTTC.

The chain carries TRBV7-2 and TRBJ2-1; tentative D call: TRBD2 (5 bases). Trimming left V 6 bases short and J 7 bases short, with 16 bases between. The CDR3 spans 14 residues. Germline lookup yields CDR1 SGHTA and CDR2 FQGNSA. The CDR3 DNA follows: TGTGCCAGCAGTCCGACGGTCCCGGGGAATGAGCAGTTCTTC. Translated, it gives CASSPTVPGNEQFF.

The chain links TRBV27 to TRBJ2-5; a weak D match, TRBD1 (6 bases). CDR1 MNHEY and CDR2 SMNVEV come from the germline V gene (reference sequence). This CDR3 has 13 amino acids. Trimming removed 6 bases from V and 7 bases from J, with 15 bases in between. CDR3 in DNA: TGTGCCAGCAGACTACAGGGCCAGGGGACCCAGTACTTC. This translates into CASRLQGQGTQYF.

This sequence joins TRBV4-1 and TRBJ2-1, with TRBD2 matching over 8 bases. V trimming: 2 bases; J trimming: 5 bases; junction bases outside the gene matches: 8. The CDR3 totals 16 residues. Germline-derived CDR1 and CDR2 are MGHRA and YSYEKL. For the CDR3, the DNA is TGCGCCAGCAGCCAACTTGAGCGGGAGCAAAACAATGAGCAGTTCTTC. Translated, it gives CASSQLEREQNNEQFF.

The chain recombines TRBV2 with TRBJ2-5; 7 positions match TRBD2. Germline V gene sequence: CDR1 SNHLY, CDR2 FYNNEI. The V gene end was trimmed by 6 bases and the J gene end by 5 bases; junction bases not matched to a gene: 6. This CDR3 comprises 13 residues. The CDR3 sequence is CASRTTSWETQYF. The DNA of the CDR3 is TGTGCCAGCAGAACGACTAGCTGGGAGACCCAGTACTTC.

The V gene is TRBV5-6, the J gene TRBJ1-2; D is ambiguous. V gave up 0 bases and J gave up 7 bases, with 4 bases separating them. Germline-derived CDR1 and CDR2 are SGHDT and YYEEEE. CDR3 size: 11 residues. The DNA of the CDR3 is TGTGCCAGCAGCTTGGCAGGTGGCTACACCTTC. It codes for CASSLAGGYTF.

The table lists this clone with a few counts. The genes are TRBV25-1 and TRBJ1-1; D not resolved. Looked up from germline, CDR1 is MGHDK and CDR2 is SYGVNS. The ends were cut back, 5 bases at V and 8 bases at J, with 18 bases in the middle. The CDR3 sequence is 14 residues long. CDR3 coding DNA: TGTGCCAGCAGTTTCTCACCTCAACCGGGGGAAGCTTTCTTT. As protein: CASSFSPQPGEAFF.